The next 17 T cell receptor beta chains were all read from a single sample in a study of blood T cells in healthy people across ages. The use of a sample-barcoded 5' primer and a J-beta primer mix characterized a second PCR of roughly 6 to 11 cycles. TCRdb recomputed calls from the 5' RACE reads with MiXCR, one row per CDR3 protein. Here the sample spans about 970,000 distinct CDR3 sequences, approximately 50% being singletons. Material: blood. The receptors were sampled from a woman aged 60-75 years in good health.

The V call is TRBV7-8, the J call TRBJ1-5, with a possible D match to TRBD1 (6 bases). The CDR3 extends over 17 amino acids. Trimming removed 5 bases at V and 1 base at J, with 18 bases between. Germline values: CDR1 SGHVS, CDR2 FQNEAQ. In nucleotides, the CDR3 is TGTGCCAGCAGCCCACATCGGTTAGGGGGAAGCAATCAGCCCCAGCATTTT. Translated, it gives CASSPHRLGGSNQPQHF.

The J gene is TRBJ1-6, the V gene TRBV2; no reliable D call. Germline V gene data show CDR1 as SNHLY and CDR2 as FYNNEI. The germline V and J ends were trimmed by 3 bases and 9 bases, with 15 bases remaining between them. The CDR3 has 15 residues. The CDR3 here is CASSDVQFVISPLHF. The CDR3 DNA reads as TGTGCCAGCAGTGACGTACAGTTCGTGATTTCACCCCTCCACTTT.

This clonotype has just a few counts. The V call is TRBV7-6, the J call TRBJ2-3; D uncertain. Looked up from germline, CDR1 is SGHVS and CDR2 is FNYEAQ. V was trimmed by 5 bases and J by 0 bases, leaving 9 bases between them. The CDR3 runs to 14 residues. The CDR3 is CASSPLLSTDTQYF. DNA of the CDR3: TGTGCCAGCAGCCCCCTCTTAAGCACAGATACGCAGTATTTT.

The chain couples TRBV12-3 or TRBV12-4 to TRBJ2-6; 7 positions agree with TRBD1. The CDR3 sequence is 17 residues long. J was trimmed by 1 base and V by 4 bases; bases with no gene match: 7. The CDR3 DNA reads TGTGCCAGCAGTTCTGGGACAGAAGAGTCTGGGGCCAACGTCCTGACTTTC. It encodes CASSSGTEESGANVLTF.

The J gene is TRBJ1-2, the V gene TRBV6-1; D is uncertain. Germline lookup yields CDR1 MNHNS and CDR2 SASEGT. With 1 base removed from V and 2 bases from J, the gap between germline ends came to 11 bases. The CDR3 has 15 amino acids. Here the CDR3 DNA reads TGTGCCAGCAGTGAAGGGGTCATGGCGAACTATGGCTACACCTTC. This translates into CASSEGVMANYGYTF.

This clonotype was detected ten times or more. V gene TRBV28 combines with J gene TRBJ2-7; the D is unclear. Germline V CDR1 and CDR2: MDHEN, SYDVKM. The CDR3 runs 11 residues. Trimming stripped 6 bases from V and 4 bases from J, with 7 bases between. The CDR3 DNA reads TGTGCCAGCAGAGAGCAATACGAGCAGTACTTC. Translating gives CASREQYEQYF.

V and J are TRBV20-1 and TRBJ2-7; 8 bases are a match to TRBD2. Trimming cost V 0 bases and J 0 bases; bases outside gene matches: 7. CDR1 and CDR2 from the germline V gene are DFQATT and SNEGSKA (reference sequence). This CDR3 comprises 16 residues. The CDR3 DNA sequence: TGCAGTGCTAGAGATTTTATAGCGGGGCCCTCCTACGAGCAGTACTTC. It yields the protein CSARDFIAGPSYEQYF.

This clonotype occurred once. Relative to the germline gene, one junction end is altered; a read error may explain this. The CDR3 DNA reads TGTGCCAGCAGTTACTCGGGTCCCGGGTACAATGAGCAGTTCTTT. As protein: CASSYSGPGYNEQFF. The genes are TRBV6-5 and TRBJ2-1; unclear D gene. The CDR3 sequence is 15 residues long. Per germline, CDR1 MNHEY and CDR2 SVGAGI.

The chain is built from TRBV7-3 and TRBJ2-1; TRBD2 aligns across 15 bases. The CDR3 extends over 16 amino acids. Germline loops: CDR1 SGHTA, CDR2 FQGTGA. V was pared by 2 bases and J by 9 bases, with 5 bases of the junction left unmatched. The CDR3 DNA is TGTGCCAGCAGCTTACTGGGACTAGCGGGAGGCCTTGAGCAGTTCTTC. As protein: CASSLLGLAGGLEQFF.

This chain uses TRBV7-9 with TRBJ1-2; D is unclear. The CDR3 length is 16 residues. V lost 8 bases and J lost 4, with 23 bases in between. Germline V gives CDR1 SEHNR, CDR2 FQNEAQ (reference sequence). Written as DNA, the CDR3 is TGTGCCAGCGGAACCCTGGGTCGGGGTGGAGTCTATGGCTACACCTTC. It encodes CASGTLGRGGVYGYTF.

The chain couples TRBV20-1 to TRBJ2-1; 9 bases line up with TRBD2. The CDR3 runs to 14 residues. Trimming took 4 bases from V and 4 from J; bases not matched to a gene: 5. The germline V gene has CDR1 DFQATT and CDR2 SNEGSKA (reference sequence). The CDR3 nucleotides are TGCAGTGCTAACCCAAGCGGGAGGTACAATGAGCAGTTCTTC. Its protein is CSANPSGRYNEQFF.

The chain joins TRBV20-1 to TRBJ1-4, with D unresolved. The V gene's germline CDR1 is DFQATT and CDR2 SNEGSKA (reference sequence). This CDR3 is built from 13 residues. Trimming removed 6 bases from V and 7 bases from J, with 15 bases in between. The CDR3 DNA reads TGCAGTGCGCCGTCGGACGCGGGTGAAAAACTGTTTTTT. Translation: CSAPSDAGEKLFF.

This clonotype came up a few times. The chain carries TRBV6-2 or TRBV6-3 and TRBJ2-1, with 9 bases that match TRBD1. CDR1 is MNHEY, CDR2 SVGEGT, per germline. This CDR3 has 16 residues. Losses at the gene ends were 0 bases for V and 6 bases for J; bases not matched to a gene: 6. CDR3 DNA sequence: TGTGCCAGCAGTTACTCCCCGGGACAGGGTGGCAATGAGCAGTTCTTC. Protein product: CASSYSPGQGGNEQFF.

Regarding this clonotype: This may stem from a read error, because a much larger clone lies one nucleotide away. The V gene is TRBV3-1, the J gene TRBJ1-4; maybe TRBD1 (5 bases). This CDR3 region has 14 residues. In germline, CDR1 is LGHDT, CDR2 YNNKEL (reference sequence). With 3 bases removed from V and 1 base from J, the gap between germline ends came to 6 bases. The CDR3 DNA reads TGTGCCAGCAGCCAGGGGGTAACTAATGAAAAACTGTTTTTT. This encodes CASSQGVTNEKLFF.

The genes are TRBV5-1 and TRBJ2-3; D is uncertain. This CDR3 region has 14 residues. Trimming removed 4 bases from V and 0 bases from J, with 9 bases in between. CDR1 and CDR2 from the germline V gene are SGHRS and YFSETQ. For the CDR3, the DNA is TGCGCCAGCAGCCCGTCGGACAGCACAGATACGCAGTATTTT. Encoded protein: CASSPSDSTDTQYF.

This chain joins TRBV11-2 and TRBJ2-5, with D maybe TRBD2 (5 bases). Trimming cost V 4 bases and J 4 bases, with 16 bases left between them. Germline lookup yields CDR1 SGHAT and CDR2 FQNNGV. The CDR3 is 15 amino acids. The CDR3 bases are TGTGCCAGCAGCTATGGCGGAGGTATCGTAGAGACCCAGTACTTC. It yields the protein CASSYGGGIVETQYF.

The rearrangement links TRBV7-8 to TRBJ1-4; D uncertain. The length of the CDR3 is 13 residues. CDR1 and CDR2 (germline): SGHVS, FQNEAQ. V lost 5 bases and J lost 10, with 14 bases in between. The CDR3: CASSPERGSKLFF. The CDR3 bases are TGTGCCAGCAGCCCCGAACGAGGATCAAAACTGTTTTTT.